The rows below give T cell receptor beta chains drawn from one sample of a study of cytomegalovirus exposure and HLA in healthy donors. The protocol was immunoSEQ multiplex PCR, while the TCRdb copy is restricted to in-frame clones and leaves out a portion. The table includes approximately 100,000 clones, more than 65% detected once. Sequenced: PBMCs. These receptors were obtained from a woman aged 50 to 60 in good health and CMV-seropositive. Each CDR3 is given with its conserved first and last residue. The D gene is left open where the match is weak. Clone size is stated in some rows and not others, as once, few, many or a class when expanded.

d_call | j_call | clone_size | v_call | cdr3_nt | cdr3_aa
- | TRBJ1-5 | - | TRBV19 | TGTGCCAGTAGTATTAGAGGGATGAGTCAGCCCCAGCATTTT | CASSIRGMSQPQHF
- | TRBJ2-4 | - | TRBV6-1 | TGTGCCAGCAGTGGCGTTTACATTCAGTACTTC | CASSGVYIQYF
- | TRBJ2-1 | - | TRBV5-5 | TGTGCCAGCAGTTCGGGATTAGGGACCTACAATGAGCAGTTCTTC | CASSSGLGTYNEQFF
TRBD1 | TRBJ2-3 | - | TRBV4-1 | TGCGCCAGCAGCCAAGATGGGACAGGTGTTGATACGCAGTATTTT | CASSQDGTGVDTQYF
- | TRBJ1-2 | once | TRBV30 | TGTGCCTGGAGTACGGCGGGGAACTATGGCTACACCTTC | CAWSTAGNYGYTF
- | TRBJ2-1 | few | TRBV9 | TGTGCCAGCAGCGTAGCGGGAGTAATGGGTAGGGCCTACAATGAGCAGTTCTTC | CASSVAGVMGRAYNEQFF
- | TRBJ1-2 | once | TRBV7-9 | TGTTCCAGCAGCTTCCCTTTGGCAGGGGTTAACTATGGCTACACCTTC | CSSSFPLAGVNYGYTF
- | TRBJ2-2 | - | TRBV10-1 | TGCGCCAGCAGTGATTACACCAGGGAGGACACCGGGGAGCTGTTTTTT | CASSDYTREDTGELFF
- | TRBJ1-6 | - | TRBV7-9 | TGTGCCAGCAGCTTAACGCGGACTGGGCCGACCTATAATTCACCCCTCCACTTT | CASSLTRTGPTYNSPLHF
- | TRBJ1-1 | - | TRBV7-6 | TGTGCCAGCAGCCAGCGGGTGAACACTGAAGCTTTCTTT | CASSQRVNTEAFF
TRBD1 | TRBJ2-5 | - | TRBV7-2 | TGTGCCAGCAGCTCTCCCCGGGACAGGGGAGAGACCCAGTACTTC | CASSSPRDRGETQYF
- | TRBJ2-7 | - | TRBV9 | TGTGCCAGCAGCGTAGGAGGGGGGGTCTCCTACGAGCAGTACTTC | CASSVGGGVSYEQYF
- | TRBJ2-7 | - | TRBV4-2 | TGTGCCAGCAGCCAAGAAGGGGGACGCCACTACGAGCAGTACTTC | CASSQEGGRHYEQYF
TRBD1 | TRBJ1-3 | - | TRBV30 | TGTGCCTGGAACAGGGGTGGGGACACCATATATTTT | CAWNRGGDTIYF
TRBD1 | TRBJ2-5 | few | TRBV6-1 | TGTGCCAGCAGGGTCGACAGGGGGCAACAGACCCAGTACTTC | CASRVDRGQQTQYF
- | TRBJ1-6 | - | TRBV2 | TGTGCCAGCAGCCCTCGGCGAGAGGATTCACCCCTCCACTTT | CASSPRREDSPLHF
- | TRBJ2-7 | - | TRBV9 | TGTGCCAGCAGCGTAGCTGAGGGCAACGCCTACGAGCAGTACTTC | CASSVAEGNAYEQYF
- | TRBJ2-7 | - | TRBV27 | TGTGCCAGCAGTTTATCTAGCAATACTGGGCGCGGGCTATACGAGCAGTACTTC | CASSLSSNTGRGLYEQYF
TRBD1 | TRBJ1-2 | - | TRBV10-1 | TGCGCCAGCAGCTCCTCGGGGACAGGGCCTATCTTTGGCTACACCTTC | CASSSSGTGPIFGYTF
- | TRBJ1-5 | - | TRBV18 | TGTGCCAGCTCACCACAAGAGTATAGCAATCAGCCCCAGCATTTT | CASSPQEYSNQPQHF
TRBD1 | TRBJ1-1 | - | TRBV15 | TGTGCCACCAGCACAGGACAGGGGGGTATGAACACTGAAGCTTTCTTT | CATSTGQGGMNTEAFF
- | TRBJ1-4 | - | TRBV7-9 | TGTGCCAGCAGCTTAGGGGAGGCACTTTTCGAAAAACTGTTTTTT | CASSLGEALFEKLFF
- | TRBJ1-4 | once | TRBV2 | TGTGCCAGCACAACTGACTTAAATGAAAAACTGTTTTTT | CASTTDLNEKLFF
- | TRBJ2-2 | - | TRBV29-1 | TGCAGCGTTGAAGGGTGGGCAGCGAACACCGGGGAGCTGTTTTTT | CSVEGWAANTGELFF
- | TRBJ1-1 | - | TRBV5-1 | TGCGCCAGCAGCTCCCCGACAGGACACCCTCGAATGAACACTGAAGCTTTCTTT | CASSSPTGHPRMNTEAFF
- | TRBJ1-2 | - | TRBV19 | TGTGCCAGTAGAGGTAAAAGAGGGGGATATGGCTACACCTTC | CASRGKRGGYGYTF
TRBD2 | TRBJ2-2 | - | TRBV19 | TGTGCCAGTAGGCCTAGACTAGCGGGAGGCCTCAACACCGGGGAGCTGTTTTTT | CASRPRLAGGLNTGELFF
TRBD2 | TRBJ2-3 | - | TRBV27 | TGTGCCAGCAGTTCTGCTAGCGGGGCCAGCACAGATACGCAGTATTTT | CASSSASGASTDTQYF
- | TRBJ1-1 | - | TRBV4-2 | TGTGCCAGCAGCCAAGAAATCGGGAAAGCTTTCTTT | CASSQEIGKAFF
- | TRBJ2-3 | - | TRBV7-2 | TGTGCCAGCAGCTTATTAACTAGCACAGATACGCAGTATTTT | CASSLLTSTDTQYF
TRBD1 | TRBJ2-7 | - | TRBV5-1 | TGCGCCAGCAGCTCCCGGACAGGGGGCTACGAGCAGTACTTC | CASSSRTGGYEQYF
TRBD2 | TRBJ2-3 | - | TRBV6-1 | TGTGCCAGCAGTGAAAACGGGGGGACCGGCACAGATACGCAGTATTTT | CASSENGGTGTDTQYF
- | TRBJ2-7 | - | TRBV27 | TGTGCCAGCAGTTTTGCGGCATCCTCCTACGAGCAGTACTTC | CASSFAASSYEQYF
TRBD2 | TRBJ2-3 | - | TRBV6-6 | TGTGCCAGTCGGCGGGGGGTTCGGGGAGATACGCAGTATTTT | CASRRGVRGDTQYF
TRBD1 | TRBJ1-4 | few | TRBV7-8 | TGTGCCAGCAGCTTAGGGCAGGGGGTGGAAAAACTGTTTTTT | CASSLGQGVEKLFF
- | TRBJ1-4 | - | TRBV9 | TGTGCCAGCAGCGTAGCTCCACAGGGTGAAAAACTGTTTTTT | CASSVAPQGEKLFF
- | TRBJ1-1 | - | TRBV10-3 | TGTGCCATCAGTGAGGATCTTAGGAGGGTCGGCACTGAAGCTTTCTTT | CAISEDLRRVGTEAFF
TRBD1 | TRBJ1-1 | once | TRBV7-8 | TGTGCCAGCAGCCTATGGACAGGGGGTTACACTGAAGCTTTCTTT | CASSLWTGGYTEAFF
- | TRBJ1-1 | - | TRBV15 | TGTGCCACCAGCAGTGTAGAAGGGAGGGAGACTGAAGCTTTCTTT | CATSSVEGRETEAFF
TRBD1 | TRBJ2-1 | - | TRBV6-5 | TGTGCCACCAGGACAGGGGGCCGAGATGAGCAGTTCTTC | CATRTGGRDEQFF
- | TRBJ2-7 | - | TRBV29-1 | TGCAGCGCCCGGACAGAAAGCTCCTACGAGCAGTACTTC | CSARTESSYEQYF
TRBD1 | TRBJ1-4 | - | TRBV9 | TGTGCCAGCAGCGTAGGGTCAGGGGGCGAAAAACTGTTTTTT | CASSVGSGGEKLFF
- | TRBJ2-5 | - | TRBV7-8 | TGTGCCAGCAGCTCAGGGACATTTAAAGAGACCCAGTACTTC | CASSSGTFKETQYF
- | TRBJ1-5 | - | TRBV6-1 | TGTGCCAGCAGTGAGAGGGCAACAGACTTCGGGTATCAGCCCCAGCATTTT | CASSERATDFGYQPQHF
- | TRBJ2-1 | few | TRBV5-1 | TGCGCCAGCAGCTTGGGTAGCACACCCTACAATGAGCAGTTCTTC | CASSLGSTPYNEQFF
- | TRBJ1-2 | - | TRBV11-1 | TGTGCCAGCAGCCCTGGACTGATCTATGGCTACACCTTC | CASSPGLIYGYTF